What follows are 23 T cell receptor beta chains derived from one specimen sequenced in a study of blood T cells in healthy people across ages (dated by TCRdb to about 2015). Preparation of the library involved 5' RACE. These reads were obtained on an Illumina HiSeq 2500. The second PCR ran for roughly 7 to 12 cycles and used a J-beta primer mix along with a sample-barcoded 5' primer. TCRdb passed the public sequencing reads through fastp at Q25 and MiXCR, retaining productive beta sequences. Rows with one shared CDR3 protein collapse into an entry with the most common genes and DNA. For this sample the table gives roughly 1,500,000 distinct CDR3 sequences, of which 34% were detected only once. Of the sample, 11% falls within the top ten clones. Sequencing was carried out using blood. The receptors come from a woman under 40 in good health.

This clonotype has more than one count but fewer than ten. The chain is built from TRBV10-3 and TRBJ2-5; D gene ambiguous. CDR3 length equals 15 residues. The germline CDR1 and CDR2 sequences are ENHRY and SYGVKD. Trimming left V 2 bases short and J 2 bases short, with 12 bases between. The CDR3 region has the DNA TGTGCCATCAGTGAGGGGCAGGCCGGGCAAGAGACCCAGTACTTC. Encoded protein: CAISEGQAGQETQYF.

This clonotype appeared a few times. The chain combines TRBV20-1 with TRBJ1-2, with no clear D. Trimming left V 2 bases short and J 7 bases short, with 14 bases between. The CDR3 is made up of 13 amino acids. Germline V gene sequence: CDR1 DFQATT, CDR2 SNEGSKA (reference sequence). CDR3 sequence (DNA): TGCAGTGCTAGACTAGGTGTTGGGTTTGGCTACACCTTC. Protein sequence: CSARLGVGFGYTF.

This clonotype has only a few counts. This chain uses TRBV6-1 with TRBJ1-2; unclear D gene. The CDR3 is 11 residues long. CDR1 is MNHNS and CDR2 is SASEGT in the germline V gene. The V end was cut by 5 bases, the J end by 6 bases, with 7 bases between. The CDR3 bases are TGTGCCAGCAGTCATACTAATGGCTACACCTTC. Protein: CASSHTNGYTF.

With respect to this clonotype: This may be a read error: a much more frequent sequence differs by one nucleotide. This chain uses TRBV18 with TRBJ2-1; 13 nucleotides align to TRBD2. Germline loops: CDR1 KGHSH, CDR2 LQKENI. This CDR3 contains 15 residues. The trim removed 6 bases at V and 10 bases at J, leaving 9 bases unmatched. CDR3 region: CASSTRTSGSYEQFF. The CDR3 nucleotides read TGTGCCAGCTCGACCCGGACTAGCGGGAGCTACGAGCAGTTCTTC.

The CDR3 DNA is TGTGCCAGCAGGGGTAGGACTAGCGGAGATACGCAGTATTTT. It is translated as CASRGRTSGDTQYF. The chain employs TRBV6-6 and TRBJ2-3; 10 bases are shared with TRBD2. This CDR3 is 14 amino acids long. Per the germline V gene, CDR1 is MNHNY and CDR2 is SVGAGI (reference sequence). V was pared by 6 bases and J by 5 bases, with 5 bases of the junction left unmatched.

This clonotype was found a few times. The genes are TRBV12-3 or TRBV12-4 and TRBJ1-2; weak D call: TRBD1 (5 bases). This CDR3 spans 17 amino acids. Trimming took 4 bases from V and 0 from J, leaving 18 bases between them. Here the CDR3 DNA reads TGTGCCAGCAGTTCCGGTCCCCGGGACGGAACTAACTATGGCTACACCTTC. This codes for CASSSGPRDGTNYGYTF.

This clonotype has more than one count but fewer than ten. This clone may be a read error of a much larger clone one base away. The chain combines TRBV25-1 with TRBJ1-4, with 10 bases lining up with TRBD1. V shed 6 bases, J shed 7 bases, and the junction held 5 bases outside the gene matches. Germline V lookup: CDR1 MGHDK, CDR2 SYGVNS. The CDR3 loop spans 14 amino acids. The CDR3 nucleotides are TGTGCCAGCAGCGTCCGGACAGGGGGTGAAAAACTGTTTTTT. Translated: CASSVRTGGEKLFF.

This clonotype was seen a handful of times. This chain links TRBV28 with TRBJ2-5; D possibly matches TRBD1 or TRBD2 (5 bases each). Germline values: CDR1 MDHEN, CDR2 SYDVKM. V was clipped by 7 bases and J by 5 bases, with 11 bases between them. This CDR3 spans 12 amino acids. CDR3 loop: CASTEGLETQYF. CDR3 nucleotides: TGTGCCAGCACCGAGGGGTTGGAGACCCAGTACTTC.

The chain employs TRBV6-6 and TRBJ1-2; 11 nucleotides line up with TRBD1. Trimming at V came to 4 bases and at J to 8 bases, leaving 15 bases not matched to a gene. Germline assignment: CDR1 MNHNY and CDR2 SVGAGI (reference sequence). The CDR3 is 17 residues long. The CDR3 DNA is TGTGCCAGCAGTTTTCGGTCCGGACAGGGGGCCTCGAAGGGCTACACCTTC. This codes for CASSFRSGQGASKGYTF.

This clonotype was seen more than once but under ten times. The V call is TRBV4-2, the J call TRBJ2-5, with a possible D match to TRBD1 (6 bases). V lost 1 base and J 8 bases, leaving 14 bases between the germline ends. Looked up from germline, CDR1 is LGHNA and CDR2 is YNFKEQ. This CDR3 is built from 14 residues. CDR3: CASSQAAGVGTQYF. CDR3 nucleotide sequence: TGTGCCAGCAGCCAAGCGGCAGGGGTAGGAACCCAGTACTTC.

This clonotype has just a few counts. The chain links TRBV27 to TRBJ1-6, with D tentatively TRBD1 (6 bases). CDR3 length: 15 residues. CDR1 is MNHEY, CDR2 SMNVEV, per germline (reference sequence). The V end was cut by 1 base, the J end by 6 bases, with 10 bases between. CDR3 DNA: TGTGCCAGCAGTTTATGGGGGGCAGGTAATTCACCCCTCCACTTT. Encoded protein: CASSLWGAGNSPLHF.

The chain joins TRBV2 to TRBJ2-7, with D possibly TRBD2 on 6 matching bases. The length of the CDR3 is 15 residues. The ends were cut back, 4 bases at V and 5 bases at J, with 18 bases in the middle. Germline CDR1 is SNHLY and CDR2 is FYNNEI. The CDR3 sequence: CASSGPQTAGDEQYF. The CDR3 coding sequence is TGTGCCAGCAGTGGGCCCCAAACAGCGGGCGACGAGCAGTACTTC. Variable domain in full (rest from reference TRBV2 and TRBJ2-7): EPEVTQTPSHQVTQMGQEVILRCVPISNHLYFYWYRQILGQKVEFLVSFYNNEISEKSEIFDDQFSVERPDGSNFTLKIRSTKLEDSAMYFCASSGPQTAGDEQYFGPGTRLTVT.

This clonotype was counted at least ten times. This chain links TRBV5-1 with TRBJ2-3, with D uncertain. Per the germline V gene, CDR1 is SGHRS and CDR2 is YFSETQ. V lost 3 bases and J lost 2, with 7 bases in between. CDR3 length equals 13 residues. CDR3 protein: CASSSDNTDTQYF. In DNA, the CDR3 is TGCGCCAGCAGCTCAGACAACACAGATACGCAGTATTTT. Looking up the rest from reference TRBV5-1 and TRBJ2-3 gives the full variable domain: KAGVTQTPRYLIKTRGQQVTLSCSPISGHRSVSWYQQTPGQGLQFLFEYFSETQRNKGNFPGRFSGRQFSNSRSEMNVSTLELGDSALYLCASSSDNTDTQYFGPGTRLTVL.

This clonotype has more than one count but fewer than ten. The genes are TRBV27 and TRBJ2-7, with D uncertain. V lost 5 bases, J lost 4 bases, and 15 bases lay in between. The CDR3 contains 14 residues. Germline CDR1 MNHEY, CDR2 SMNVEV (reference sequence). The CDR3 DNA reads TGTGCCAGCAGTCACGGAATGCTAGGGTACGAGCAGTACTTC. Its translation: CASSHGMLGYEQYF.

The rearrangement uses TRBV28 and TRBJ2-2, with D hard to call. Trimming stripped 6 bases from V and 4 bases from J, with 15 bases between. Germline assignment: CDR1 MDHEN and CDR2 SYDVKM. This CDR3 is built from 15 residues. The CDR3 region has the DNA TGTGCCAGCAGCCGCGTCGAGCGCGGCACCGGGGAGCTGTTTTTT. It codes for CASSRVERGTGELFF.

The chain links TRBV19 to TRBJ1-2; 9 nucleotides line up with TRBD1. J gave up 8 bases and V 7 bases, and 11 bases lay outside the gene matches. Germline V gives CDR1 LNHDA, CDR2 SQIVND (reference sequence). This CDR3 spans 14 amino acids. The CDR3 loop is CASTPTGGTGGYTF. CDR3 DNA: TGTGCCAGTACGCCGACAGGGGGTACTGGGGGCTACACCTTC. The full variable domain, with the rest looked up from reference TRBV19 and TRBJ1-2, is DGGITQSPKYLFRKEGQNVTLSCEQNLNHDAMYWYRQDPGQGLRLIYYSQIVNDFQKGDIAEGYSVSREKKESFPLTVTSAQKNPTAFYLCASTPTGGTGGYTFGSGTRLTVV.

The chain uses TRBV4-1 and TRBJ1-5, with 10 bases fitting TRBD1. V shed 5 bases and J 0 bases; nucleotides not matched to a gene: 7. This CDR3 is built from 17 residues. Per germline, CDR1 MGHRA and CDR2 YSYEKL. DNA for the CDR3: TGCGCCAGCAGCTCTCGACAGGGGGCTTATAGCAATCAGCCCCAGCATTTT. This gives the protein CASSSRQGAYSNQPQHF.

This clonotype appeared a few times. The V gene is TRBV4-1, the J gene TRBJ2-1; 8 bases fit TRBD1. In germline, CDR1 is MGHRA, CDR2 YSYEKL. The trim removed 0 bases at V and 4 bases at J, leaving 5 bases unmatched. This CDR3 is 16 amino acids long. CDR3 sequence reads: CASSQDRTGLYNEQFF. In DNA, the CDR3 is TGCGCCAGCAGCCAAGATCGGACAGGGTTATACAATGAGCAGTTCTTC.

There are a few counts of this clonotype. The chain uses TRBV5-5 and TRBJ2-3; D uncertain. The V gene lost 4 bases and the J gene lost 2 bases, with 14 bases spanning the gap. The germline gives CDR1 SGHKS, CDR2 YYEKEE (reference sequence). The length of the CDR3 is 15 residues. The DNA for the CDR3 is TGTGCCAGCAGCGACCTAGTGGGGTTCACAGATACGCAGTATTTT. Translated, it gives CASSDLVGFTDTQYF.

The chain employs TRBV5-4 and TRBJ2-3; no firm D call. The CDR3 spans 16 residues. Germline CDR1 SGHNT, CDR2 YYREEE (reference sequence). V lost 6 bases to trimming and J lost 5 bases, with 22 bases between them. The CDR3 DNA reads as TGTGCCAGCACCGGCCCCGACACGAATTCGCTAGATACGCAGTATTTT. It codes for CASTGPDTNSLDTQYF.

This clonotype was found a few times. The chain combines TRBV20-1 with TRBJ2-3; a possible D gene is TRBD2 (7 bases). V shed 7 bases and J shed 5 bases, with 13 bases lying between them. Germline V gene sequence: CDR1 DFQATT, CDR2 SNEGSKA (reference sequence). The CDR3 contains 12 residues. CDR3 in amino acids: CSGSGTKDTQYF. The CDR3 DNA reads as TGCAGTGGAAGCGGGACAAAAGATACGCAGTATTTT.

This clonotype was recorded a few times. The chain employs TRBV12-3 or TRBV12-4 and TRBJ2-3; perhaps TRBD2 as D (6 bases). The ends were cut back, 5 bases at V and 6 bases at J, with 15 bases in the middle. The CDR3 loop spans 14 amino acids. CDR3 sequence reads: CASSPGDRGDTQYF. CDR3 in DNA: TGTGCCAGCAGTCCGGGAGACCGGGGGGATACGCAGTATTTT.

This clonotype was picked up many times. V gene TRBV4-1 combines with J gene TRBJ2-7; D may be TRBD2 (6 bases). The ends were cut back, 3 bases at V and 3 bases at J, with 12 bases in the middle. This CDR3 is built from 14 residues. CDR1 and CDR2 from the germline V gene are MGHRA and YSYEKL. In nucleotides, the CDR3 is TGCGCCAGCAGCCAGACAGTGGGGGGCTACGAGCAGTACTTC. This translates into CASSQTVGGYEQYF.